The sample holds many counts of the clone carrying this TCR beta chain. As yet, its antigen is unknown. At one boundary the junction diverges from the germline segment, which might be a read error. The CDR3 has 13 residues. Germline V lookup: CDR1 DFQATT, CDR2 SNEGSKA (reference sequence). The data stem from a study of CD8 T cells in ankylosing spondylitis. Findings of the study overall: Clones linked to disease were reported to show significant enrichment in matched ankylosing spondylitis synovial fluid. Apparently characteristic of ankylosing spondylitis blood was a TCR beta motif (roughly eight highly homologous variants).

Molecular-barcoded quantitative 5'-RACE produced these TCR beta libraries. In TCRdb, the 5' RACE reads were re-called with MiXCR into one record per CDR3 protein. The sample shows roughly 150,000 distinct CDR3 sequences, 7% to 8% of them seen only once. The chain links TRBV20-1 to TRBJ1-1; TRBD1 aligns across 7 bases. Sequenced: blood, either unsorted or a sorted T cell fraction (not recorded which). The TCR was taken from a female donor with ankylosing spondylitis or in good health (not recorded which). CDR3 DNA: TGTAGTGGGGGGGACAGTTCGAACACTGAAGCTTTCTTT. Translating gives CSGGDSSNTEAFF.